This T cell receptor beta chain was documented in a study of neurological immune-mediated disorders (dated by TCRdb to the late 2010s). At the level of the whole study: The study compared peripheral blood TCR-beta repertoires of HTLV-I-associated myelopathy (HAM/TSP) patients, multiple sclerosis patients and healthy controls using UMI-based sequencing. The cohort comprised 68 subjects: some 15 HAM/TSP patients, 35 or so multiple sclerosis patients and approximately 20 healthy controls. The approximately 100 TCR-beta libraries included longitudinal samples, technical triplicates and paired sorted CD4+ and CD8+ T-cell subsets alongside PBMC samples.

What the work shows at the level of the full study, not this receptor alone: TCR clonal expansion was greatest in HAM/TSP patients and smallest in MS patients, who ranked below even healthy controls. Expanded clones from different subjects shared no identical CDR3 amino acid sequences, which suggests that TCR-beta repertoires were private in all groups.

In the case of this clonotype: It has no known antigen specificity. An end of the junction differs from the germline gene, which may be a read error.

To synthesize cDNA, template-switch 5'RACE was performed with a primer carrying a 10-nucleotide random unique molecular identifier so that each TCR transcript was tagged. Over 170 million TCR-beta sequences, covering 15-18 subjects, were produced in each sequencing run. The RNeasy kit was used for extraction of total RNA. Using the KAPA Real-time Library Amplification kit, TCR-beta VDJ regions were amplified with primers for the TCR constant region and the 5'RACE anchor. A first PCR added sample indexes and Illumina adaptors, after which a second PCR increased the library yield. After Ampure bead purification, the TCR product of roughly 650 bp was size-selected on a 2% E-gel SizeSelection system. Before pooling, library quality was assessed on a Bioanalyzer, concentration was determined with Qubit, and library quantification was performed with the Kapa Library Quantification kit. An Illumina HiSeq 2500 sequenced the libraries paired-end 2 x 150 bp. To increase sequence diversity, roughly 23-30% phiX was spiked into each library pool. The study's own analysis went as follows. The quality-filtered reads were processed with the UMI-based MiGEC pipeline, whose error correction step removed more than 80% of the raw TCR sequences. IMGT germline references were used for aligning VDJ genes, and each clonotype was defined as a unique CDR3 amino acid sequence together with its V-J genes. VDJtools evaluated clonal expansion, Shannon diversity and CDR3 relatedness (CalcPairwiseDistances, ClusterSamples); CLCbio workbench built phylogenetic trees. A clone was classed as expanded if it had 8 or more unique UMIs, a cutoff based on coefficient-of-variation modelling across technical triplicates. The public reads were quality trimmed at Q25 with fastp and then assembled into clones with MiXCR by TCRdb, keeping productive beta chains. Each entry merges the rows of one CDR3 protein and shows their most common DNA and genes. The V and J calls and clone size come from TCRdb's table, not from the authors' own analysis. The sample has around 16,000 distinct CDR3 sequences on record, approximately 15% of them singletons. The leading ten clones occupy about an eighth of the sample.

For unsorted PBMC libraries, 2 million PBMCs were used after storage in RNAlater at -80 degrees C until RNA extraction. Peripheral blood underwent Ficoll-Hypaque density gradient centrifugation to isolate PBMCs, which were then cryopreserved in liquid nitrogen. The clonotype originates from a man aged 60-69 years with HTLV-1-associated myelopathy (HAM/TSP). The sequencing sample was made of PBMCs.

Here the CDR3 is given as CVSSLGTAEVKLFF. The DNA sequence is as follows: TGTGTCAGCAGCTTAGGGACAGCAGAGGTAAAACTGTTTTTT. The rearrangement joined TRBV7-9 to TRBJ1-4; 7 middle bases align to TRBD1. The CDR1 and CDR2 encoded by the germline V gene (reference sequence) are SEHNR and FQNEAQ. The CDR3 goes from the cysteine to the phenylalanine over 14 residues. The kept DNA is CDR3 alone, 42 bases in frame from the first base.